The sequence of this TCR beta chain was determined in a study of T cells in Graves' hyperthyroidism and ophthalmopathy. This clonotype was seen repeatedly, ten times or more. The CDR3 is 13 amino acids. Germline V lookup: CDR1 DFQATT, CDR2 SNEGSKA (reference sequence). After removal of 3 bases from V and 4 bases from J, the junction contained 5 bases not matched to a gene. Amplified regions were TCR beta CDR3 sequences from RNA transcripts. An initial round of RT-PCR targeting the TCR CDR3 relied on the HTBI primer set. TCRdb redid the calling of the multiplex PCR reads with MiXCR, one entry per CDR3 protein. The sample holds 600,000 to 650,000 distinct CDR3 sequences, around 21% seen once.

The chain couples TRBV20-1 to TRBJ1-1; TRBD1 aligns across 7 bases. The origin of this receptor is a man aged 25 to 40 with Graves' ophthalmopathy. The sample taken for sequencing was blood. The CDR3 spells CSASLAGGTEAFF. The CDR3 DNA is TGCAGTGCTAGTCTGGCAGGGGGCACTGAAGCTTTCTTT.